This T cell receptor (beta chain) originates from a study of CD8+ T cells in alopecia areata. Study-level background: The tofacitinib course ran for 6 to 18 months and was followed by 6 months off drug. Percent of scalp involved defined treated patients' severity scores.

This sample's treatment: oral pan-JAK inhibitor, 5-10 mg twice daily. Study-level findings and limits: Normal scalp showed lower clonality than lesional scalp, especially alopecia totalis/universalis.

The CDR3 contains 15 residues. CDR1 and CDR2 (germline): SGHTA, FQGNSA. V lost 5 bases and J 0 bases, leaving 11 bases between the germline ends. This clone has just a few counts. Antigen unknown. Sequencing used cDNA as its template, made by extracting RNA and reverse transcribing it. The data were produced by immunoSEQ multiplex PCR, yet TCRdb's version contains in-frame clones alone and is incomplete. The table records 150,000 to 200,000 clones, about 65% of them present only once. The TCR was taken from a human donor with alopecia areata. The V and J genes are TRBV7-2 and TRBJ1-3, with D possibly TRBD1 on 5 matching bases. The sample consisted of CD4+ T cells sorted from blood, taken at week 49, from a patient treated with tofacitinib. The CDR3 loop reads CASSAMTVSGNTIYF. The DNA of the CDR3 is TGTGCCAGCAGCGCAATGACAGTCTCTGGAAACACCATATATTTT. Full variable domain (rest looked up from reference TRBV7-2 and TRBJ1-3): GAGVSQSPSNKVTEKGKDVELRCDPISGHTALYWYRQSLGQGLEFLIYFQGNSAPDKSGLPSDRFSAERTGGSVSTLTIQRTQQEDSAVYLCASSAMTVSGNTIYFGEGSWLTVV.